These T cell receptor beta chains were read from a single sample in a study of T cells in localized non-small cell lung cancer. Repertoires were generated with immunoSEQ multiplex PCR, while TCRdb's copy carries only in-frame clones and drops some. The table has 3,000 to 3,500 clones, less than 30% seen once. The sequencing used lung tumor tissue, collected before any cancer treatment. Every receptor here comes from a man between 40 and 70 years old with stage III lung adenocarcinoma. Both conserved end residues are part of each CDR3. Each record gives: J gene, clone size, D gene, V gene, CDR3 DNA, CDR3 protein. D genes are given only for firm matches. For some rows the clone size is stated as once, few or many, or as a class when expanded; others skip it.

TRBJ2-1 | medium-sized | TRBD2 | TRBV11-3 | TGTGCCAGCACAGGGACTAACTCCTACAATGAGCAGTTCTTC | CASTGTNSYNEQFF
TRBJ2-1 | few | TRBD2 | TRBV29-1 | TGCAGCGTTGATCTAGCGGGAGATGAGCAGTTCTTC | CSVDLAGDEQFF
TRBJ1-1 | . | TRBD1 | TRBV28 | TGTGCCAGCAGTTTATGGGAGACAGGGGGCACTGAAGCTTTCTTT | CASSLWETGGTEAFF
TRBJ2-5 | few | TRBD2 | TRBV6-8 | TGTGCCAGCAGTGCTTTAGCGGGAGCAGAGACCCAGTACTTC | CASSALAGAETQYF
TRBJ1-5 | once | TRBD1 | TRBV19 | TGTGCCAGTAGTATGGGTCCGGCAGGGGGCACCAACCAGCCCCAGCATTTT | CASSMGPAGGTNQPQHF
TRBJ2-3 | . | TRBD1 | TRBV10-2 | TGCGCCAGCCGACAGGGGTTTAAGACAGATACGCAGTATTTT | CASRQGFKTDTQYF
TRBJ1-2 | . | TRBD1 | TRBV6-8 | TGTGCCAGCGAGCTACAGGGGAGTGGGTATGGCTACACCTTC | CASELQGSGYGYTF
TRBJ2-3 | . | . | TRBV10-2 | TGCGCCAGCAGTGAGTCTTCTAGCACAGATACGCAGTATTTT | CASSESSSTDTQYF
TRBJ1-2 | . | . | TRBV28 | TGTGCCAGCAGTCTCTGGACGGTCGCCGTAGGCTACACCTTC | CASSLWTVAVGYTF
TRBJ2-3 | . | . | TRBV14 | TGTGCCAGCAGCCAAGCCGAGACGCAGTATTTT | CASSQAETQYF
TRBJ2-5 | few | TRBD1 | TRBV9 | TGTGCCAGCAGCCCGACAGGGGGCTACCAAGAGACCCAGTACTTC | CASSPTGGYQETQYF
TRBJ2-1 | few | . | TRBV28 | TGTGCCAGCAGTTTATCTAGAAATGAGCAGTTCTTC | CASSLSRNEQFF
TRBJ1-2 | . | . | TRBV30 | TGTGCCTGGATTTGGGACTTTTCGGGAAACTATGGCTACACCTTC | CAWIWDFSGNYGYTF
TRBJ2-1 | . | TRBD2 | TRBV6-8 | TGTGCCAGCAGTAAAGGACTAGCGGGACTCCATGAGCAGTTCTTC | CASSKGLAGLHEQFF
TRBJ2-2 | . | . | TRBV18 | TGTGCCAGCTTACCGGACAGAAACACCGGGGAGCTGTTTTTT | CASLPDRNTGELFF
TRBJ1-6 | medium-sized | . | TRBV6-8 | TGTGCCAGCAGTGCCCGTATCTATGGGGAGGCACCCCTCCACTTT | CASSARIYGEAPLHF
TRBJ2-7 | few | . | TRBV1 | TGCGCCAGCAGCAAGGGACACCAGGAACCCTACGAGCAGTACTTC | CASSKGHQEPYEQYF
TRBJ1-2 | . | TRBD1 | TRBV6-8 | TGTGCCAGCACCCGAGGCCCAGGGGGTGGCTACACCTTC | CASTRGPGGGYTF
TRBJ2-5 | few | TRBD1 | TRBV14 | TGTGCCAGCAGCCCCCAGACAGGGTCCCCTCGGGCAGAGACCCAGTACTTC | CASSPQTGSPRAETQYF
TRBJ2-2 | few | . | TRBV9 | TGTGCCAGCAGCAGAGACGACGGGGAGCTGTTTTTT | CASSRDDGELFF